Listed here are 17 T cell receptor beta chains from one sample, sequenced in a study of cytomegalovirus exposure and HLA in healthy donors. The study ran its PCR with 60 Vbeta and 13 Jbeta primers. Measured with immunoSEQ multiplex PCR; TCRdb has only the in-frame clones, and not every one. The sample lists tens of thousands of clones, approximately 70% occurring once. Specimen: PBMCs. These receptors were obtained from a man aged 40-49 years in good health and CMV-seropositive.

This clone came up once. The J gene is TRBJ1-6, the V gene TRBV27; D uncertain. Trimming stripped 2 bases from V and 12 bases from J, with 11 bases between. This CDR3 is built from 13 residues. Germline CDR1 MNHEY, CDR2 SMNVEV (reference sequence). The CDR3 loop reads CASSLGAELPLHF. CDR3 nucleotide sequence: TGTGCCAGCAGTTTAGGTGCCGAACTACCCCTCCACTTT.

The chain employs TRBV9 and TRBJ2-1, with 8 bases identical to TRBD2. V trimming: 4 bases; J trimming: 5 bases; junction bases outside the gene matches: 11. CDR3 length: 16 residues. The germline V gene encodes CDR1 SGDLS and CDR2 YYNGEE. The CDR3 reads CASSPLGGALDNEQFF. As DNA, the CDR3 is TGTGCCAGCAGCCCTCTCGGGGGGGCATTAGACAATGAGCAGTTCTTC.

The chain links TRBV15 to TRBJ1-3; maybe TRBD1 (5 bases). V was trimmed by 3 bases and J by 2 bases, leaving 11 bases between them. Germline-derived CDR1 and CDR2 are LNHNV and YYDKDF (reference sequence). The CDR3 length is 15 residues. CDR3 loop: CATSSDQGTGNTIYF. The CDR3 DNA follows: TGTGCCACCAGCAGCGATCAGGGAACTGGAAACACCATATATTTT.

The chain uses TRBV5-1 and TRBJ2-7, with 7 bases that match TRBD1. The length of the CDR3 is 15 residues. The junction had 10 bases not matched to a gene; V was cut back by 4 bases and J by 3 bases. Germline V lookup: CDR1 SGHRS, CDR2 YFSETQ. DNA for the CDR3: TGCGCCAGCAGCCAGGGACAGCTTGGGTTCTACGAGCAGTACTTC. As protein: CASSQGQLGFYEQYF.

V is TRBV9 and J is TRBJ2-1; 11 bases match TRBD2. CDR1 is SGDLS and CDR2 is YYNGEE in the germline V gene. Losses at the gene ends were 0 bases for V and 4 bases for J; bases not matched to a gene: 3. The CDR3 covers 16 residues. The chain's CDR3 is CASSVAGTSGYNEQFF. For the CDR3, the DNA is TGTGCCAGCAGCGTAGCGGGGACTAGCGGTTACAATGAGCAGTTCTTC.

The chain combines TRBV6-4 with TRBJ2-1; 7 positions match TRBD2. The V segment lost 5 bases and the J segment 0 bases; nucleotides outside the gene matches: 4. CDR1 and CDR2 (germline): MRHNA, SNTAGT. This CDR3 is built from 15 residues. The CDR3 protein is CASSSLAGSYNEQFF. DNA for the CDR3: TGTGCCAGCAGTTCATTAGCGGGCTCCTACAATGAGCAGTTCTTC.

This chain joins TRBV18 and TRBJ1-2; tentatively, D is TRBD1 (5 bases). The CDR3 runs to 13 residues. Germline V lookup: CDR1 KGHSH, CDR2 LQKENI. The V and J ends lost 6 bases and 5 bases respectively, with 13 bases between them. The CDR3 here is CASSRSDTYGYTF. DNA for the CDR3: TGTGCCAGCTCGCGATCGGACACGTATGGCTACACCTTC.

V is TRBV2 and J is TRBJ1-1; no clear D. CDR1 SNHLY and CDR2 FYNNEI come from the germline V gene. V lost 7 bases to trimming and J lost 1 base, with 7 bases between them. The CDR3 extends over 12 amino acids. The CDR3 bases are TGTGCCAGCATGAGGAGGAACACTGAAGCTTTCTTT. Amino acids: CASMRRNTEAFF.

This clone was seen only a few times. The chain is built from TRBV7-3 and TRBJ2-6; TRBD2 is a possible D gene (5 bases). Germline CDR1 and CDR2: SGHTA and FQGTGA. CDR3 length: 16 residues. The V gene lost 8 bases and the J gene lost 1 base, with 15 bases spanning the gap. Written as DNA, the CDR3 is TGTGCCAGCTCACAAAGCGGCGGGTCTGGGGCCAACGTCCTGACTTTC. Its translation: CASSQSGGSGANVLTF.

The V call is TRBV7-2, the J call TRBJ2-5; 7 bases line up with TRBD2. The J call may be faulty, since TRBJ2-7 better matches the DNA end. The CDR3 runs to 16 residues. Germline V gives CDR1 SGHTA, CDR2 FQGNSA. This chain's CDR3 is CASSLFRASGTYEQYF. In DNA form, the CDR3 reads TGTGCCAGCAGCTTATTTCGGGCTAGCGGCACCTACGAGCAGTACTTC.

This chain uses TRBV6-5 with TRBJ1-2, with 7 nucleotides matching TRBD1. The trim removed 7 bases at V and 2 bases at J, leaving 1 base unmatched. Germline V CDR1 and CDR2: MNHEY, SVGAGI. This CDR3 spans 12 amino acids. DNA of the CDR3: TGTGCCAGCATGGGACAGAACTATGGCTACACCTTC. It yields the protein CASMGQNYGYTF.

The chain combines TRBV7-8 with TRBJ1-1; D gene uncertain. V lost 1 base and J lost 6, with 15 bases in between. The CDR3 spans 15 residues. Germline assignment: CDR1 SGHVS and CDR2 FQNEAQ. CDR3 DNA sequence: TGTGCCAGCAGCTTAGGCTTGGAGTACGGAGCTGAAGCTTTCTTT. It yields the protein CASSLGLEYGAEAFF. The full variable domain, with the rest looked up from reference TRBV7-8 and TRBJ1-1, is GAGVSQSPRYKVAKRGQDVALRCDPISGHVSLFWYQQALGQGPEFLTYFQNEAQLDKSGLPSDRFFAERPEGSVSTLKIQRTQQEDSAVYLCASSLGLEYGAEAFFGQGTRLTVV.

The rearrangement uses TRBV9 and TRBJ1-1; 8 bases fit TRBD1. Per the germline V gene, CDR1 is SGDLS and CDR2 is YYNGEE. V shed 0 bases, J shed 1 base, and the junction held 14 bases outside the gene matches. This CDR3 spans 19 amino acids. CDR3: CASSVGRGRGLLWNTEAFF. CDR3 bases: TGTGCCAGCAGCGTAGGACGTGGCAGGGGGCTACTGTGGAACACTGAAGCTTTCTTT. Looking up the rest from reference TRBV9 and TRBJ1-1 gives the full variable domain: DSGVTQTPKHLITATGQRVTLRCSPRSGDLSVYWYQQSLDQGLQFLIQYYNGEERAKGNILERFSAQQFPDLHSELNLSSLELGDSALYFCASSVGRGRGLLWNTEAFFGQGTRLTVV.

This clone appeared a few times. The gene calls are TRBV13 and TRBJ2-4, with TRBD1 as a possible D gene (6 bases). Trimming stripped 1 base from V and 4 bases from J, with 8 bases between. The CDR3 sequence is 14 residues long. Germline loops: CDR1 PRHDT, CDR2 FYEKMQ (reference sequence). The CDR3 bases are TGTGCCAGCAGCTTAGACAGGGATAAAAACATTCAGTACTTC. It specifies CASSLDRDKNIQYF.

The chain has TRBV19 and TRBJ1-6, with 11 bases aligning to TRBD1. Germline CDR1 and CDR2: LNHDA and SQIVND (reference sequence). The V gene end was trimmed by 6 bases and the J gene end by 9 bases; junction bases not matched to a gene: 7. The CDR3 runs 15 residues. The CDR3 protein is CASRSGTGGFSPLHF. DNA for the CDR3: TGTGCCAGTAGAAGTGGGACAGGGGGTTTTTCACCCCTCCACTTT.

The chain carries TRBV12-5 and TRBJ1-2; 8 bases are a match to TRBD1. Germline CDR1 and CDR2: LGHNT and FRNRAP. The CDR3 contains 13 residues. Trimming at V came to 6 bases and at J to 7 bases, leaving 7 bases not matched to a gene. The CDR3 DNA sequence: TGTGCTAGTGGATCGGACAGGGAGGGTGGCTACACCTTC. This sequence encodes CASGSDREGGYTF.

V and J are TRBV27 and TRBJ2-4, with 11 positions matching TRBD2. Trimming at V came to 5 bases and at J to 6 bases, leaving 12 bases not matched to a gene. CDR3 size: 17 residues. Germline assignment: CDR1 MNHEY and CDR2 SMNVEV (reference sequence). The CDR3 here is CASSATSGDILGNIQYF. For the CDR3, the DNA is TGTGCCAGCAGTGCGACTAGCGGGGATATTTTGGGAAACATTCAGTACTTC.